This T cell receptor (beta chain) appears in the sequencing data of a study of Ad26.COV2.S vaccination and SARS-CoV-2 variants. General observations from the study: Vaccine and placebo recipients had comparable breadth of non-spike TCRs.

Sequencing was performed with immunoSEQ multiplex PCR; in TCRdb, only in-frame clones are kept and a portion is missing. This table has about 280,000 clones, 80% to 90% appearing once. Treatment given: roughly 18 received Ad26.COV2.S at low or high dose, single or two shots; five or six received placebo; per-sample allocation not given. Sampling happened 63 days after the first vaccine or placebo injection. An 18-55-year-old adult in Boston served as donor. V lost 6 bases and J lost 7, with 15 bases in between. Germline loops: CDR1 MGHRA, CDR2 YSYEKL. There are 13 residues in the CDR3. On this clone itself: What it binds is not known.

Material: peripheral blood, obtained in a trial of Ad26.COV2.S vaccine versus placebo. V gene TRBV4-1 combines with J gene TRBJ1-2; a weak D match, TRBD1 (5 bases). The clonotype comes from a person between 18 and 59 years old who received the Ad26.COV2.S COVID-19 vaccine or a placebo. The DNA of the CDR3 is TGCGCCAGCAGTACGGGGGAATGGGGTGGCTACACCTTC. Protein sequence: CASSTGEWGGYTF.